The present T cell receptor (beta chain) was sequenced within a study of Graves' ophthalmopathy and Graves' hyperthyroidism. The table lists this clonotype with many counts. Scientists amplified the TCR beta CDR3 regions from RNA transcripts. The first-round RT-PCR employed HTBI primers together with the Qiagen OneStep RT-PCR kit. A multiplex PCR was then performed as the second round. TCRdb ran MiXCR on the multiplex PCR reads and lists one entry per CDR3 protein. Of 360,000 or so distinct CDR3 sequences listed, about 17% are singletons. Moderately to severely active ophthalmopathy under 3 months, CAS at least 3, NOSPECS at least 4. Among the exclusions were patients with other autoimmune diseases, uncontrolled infections, pregnancy or lactation. The origin of this receptor is a woman under 30 with Graves' ophthalmopathy. Material for sequencing was peripheral blood.

This CDR3 reads CASSYSSTDSSYNSPLHF. The CDR3 nucleotides are TGTGCCAGCAGTTACTCGTCGACAGACAGCTCCTATAATTCACCCCTCCACTTT. The chain carries TRBV6-5 and TRBJ1-6; D perhaps matches TRBD1 (5 bases). The V and J ends lost 0 bases and 0 bases respectively, with 12 bases between them. The CDR3 runs 18 residues. CDR1 is MNHEY and CDR2 is SVGAGI in the germline V gene.